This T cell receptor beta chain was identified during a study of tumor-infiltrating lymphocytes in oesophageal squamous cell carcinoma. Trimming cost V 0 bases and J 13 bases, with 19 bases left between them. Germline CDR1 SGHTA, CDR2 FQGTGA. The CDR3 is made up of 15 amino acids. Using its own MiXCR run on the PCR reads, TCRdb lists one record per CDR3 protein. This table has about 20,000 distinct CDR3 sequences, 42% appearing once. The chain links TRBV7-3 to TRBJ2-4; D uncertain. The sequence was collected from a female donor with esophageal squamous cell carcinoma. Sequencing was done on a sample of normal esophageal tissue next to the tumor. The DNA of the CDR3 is TGTGCCAGCAGCTTAACGTCTCAAGGCTACAATGAGCAGTACTTC. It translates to CASSLTSQGYNEQYF.